This TCR beta chain was recorded in a study of identical twins. This clonotype was seen ten or more times. Its antigen is undetermined. This CDR3 spans 15 amino acids. Germline V gene sequence: CDR1 LNHNV, CDR2 YYDKDF (reference sequence). V lost 2 bases, J lost 6 bases, and 6 bases stayed unmatched. TCRdb reprocessed the 5' RACE reads via MiXCR and lists one record per CDR3 protein. The data contain 570,000 or so distinct CDR3 sequences, more than 9% of them singletons. Study-wide results and caveats: With beta out-of-frame sequences, excess sharing by twins was weaker. In monozygotic twins, models underestimated the sharing of out-of-frame TCR alpha. Interpretation of the results relied on cross-sectional statistical analysis and not on following the same donors.

The same data also went into a second study, on yellow fever vaccine responses in identical twins.

The chain joins TRBV15 to TRBJ2-1; 8 bases are a match to TRBD1. Sequenced material: PBMCs. The clonotype was recovered from a woman aged 18-29 years in good health. DNA of the CDR3: TGTGCCACCAGCAGACGTCAAGGACAGGGCAATGAGCAGTTCTTC. It yields the protein CATSRRQGQGNEQFF.